The rows below give T cell receptor beta chains drawn from one sample of a study of Ad26.COV2.S vaccination and SARS-CoV-2 variants. The assay was immunoSEQ multiplex PCR, and TCRdb's table has in-frame clones only and misses some. The sample has 300,000 to 400,000 clones, roughly 90% seen once; the top ten hold approximately 5.8%. This specimen was peripheral blood, taken in a trial of Ad26.COV2.S vaccine versus placebo. Receptors originate from a person aged 18-65 years who received the Ad26.COV2.S COVID-19 vaccine or a placebo. CDR3s include the opening cysteine and the closing phenylalanine or tryptophan. D genes are given only for firm matches. Clone sizes are given selectively: once, few, many, or a class where the clone is expanded.

d_call | j_call | cdr3_length | v_call | clone_size | cdr3_aa | cdr3_nt
TRBD1 | TRBJ1-6 | 18 | TRBV4-3 | - | CASSQGFIQDRVNSPLHF | TGCGCCAGCAGCCAGGGTTTTATCCAGGACAGGGTTAATTCACCCCTCCACTTT
- | TRBJ1-1 | 15 | TRBV7-9 | - | CASSLEPRLNTEAFF | TGTGCCAGCAGCTTAGAACCAAGGCTGAACACTGAAGCTTTCTTT
- | TRBJ1-1 | 19 | TRBV7-9 | - | CASSQGTGSGLSSGTEAFF | TGTGCCAGCAGCCAGGGCACAGGGAGTGGGTTGAGTAGCGGCACTGAAGCTTTCTTT
TRBD1 | TRBJ1-1 | 19 | TRBV19 | - | CASSRSIDRATIKNTEAFF | TGTGCCAGTAGCCGCTCTATCGACAGGGCTACCATCAAGAACACTGAAGCTTTCTTT
- | TRBJ1-2 | 13 | TRBV7-9 | - | CASSAHGNYGYTF | TGTGCCAGCAGCGCCCACGGAAACTATGGCTACACCTTC
- | TRBJ1-1 | 16 | TRBV27 | - | CASRLSPAGENTEAFF | TGTGCCAGCAGGTTATCTCCCGCGGGGGAGAACACTGAAGCTTTCTTT
- | TRBJ1-2 | 13 | TRBV27 | - | CASSPLGHYGYTF | TGTGCCAGCAGTCCGTTGGGGCACTATGGCTACACCTTC
- | TRBJ1-2 | 13 | TRBV6-5 | - | CASSWGAGYGYTF | TGTGCCAGCAGTTGGGGGGCCGGCTATGGCTACACCTTC
- | TRBJ1-1 | 13 | TRBV19 | - | CASSFPGVTEAFF | TGTGCCAGTAGTTTCCCAGGGGTGACTGAAGCTTTCTTT
TRBD1 | TRBJ2-1 | 16 | TRBV10-3 | once | CAISDPGLTGGNEQFF | TGTGCCATCAGTGACCCGGGACTCACAGGGGGGAATGAGCAGTTCTTC
- | TRBJ2-4 | 16 | TRBV7-2 | - | CASSLAGGLAKNIQYF | TGTGCCAGCAGCTTAGCCGGGGGACTAGCCAAAAACATTCAGTACTTC
- | TRBJ1-5 | 19 | TRBV21-1 | - | CASSRFITVEGRGNQPQHF | TGTGCCAGCAGCAGATTTATTACGGTAGAAGGGCGCGGCAATCAGCCCCAGCATTTT
- | TRBJ1-2 | 17 | TRBV4-3 | once | CASSQGQASSAIYGYTF | TGCGCCAGCAGCCAAGGTCAGGCGTCATCGGCGATCTATGGCTACACCTTC
- | TRBJ2-5 | 13 | TRBV30 | - | CAWSVRLQETQYF | TGTGCCTGGAGTGTCCGGTTACAAGAGACCCAGTACTTC
- | TRBJ2-5 | 13 | TRBV2 | - | CASKEMVAETQYF | TGTGCCAGCAAAGAAATGGTAGCAGAGACCCAGTACTTC
- | TRBJ2-1 | 17 | TRBV4-3 | - | CASSLKRWGAPYNEQFF | TGCGCCAGCAGCCTCAAACGGTGGGGGGCCCCATACAATGAGCAGTTCTTC